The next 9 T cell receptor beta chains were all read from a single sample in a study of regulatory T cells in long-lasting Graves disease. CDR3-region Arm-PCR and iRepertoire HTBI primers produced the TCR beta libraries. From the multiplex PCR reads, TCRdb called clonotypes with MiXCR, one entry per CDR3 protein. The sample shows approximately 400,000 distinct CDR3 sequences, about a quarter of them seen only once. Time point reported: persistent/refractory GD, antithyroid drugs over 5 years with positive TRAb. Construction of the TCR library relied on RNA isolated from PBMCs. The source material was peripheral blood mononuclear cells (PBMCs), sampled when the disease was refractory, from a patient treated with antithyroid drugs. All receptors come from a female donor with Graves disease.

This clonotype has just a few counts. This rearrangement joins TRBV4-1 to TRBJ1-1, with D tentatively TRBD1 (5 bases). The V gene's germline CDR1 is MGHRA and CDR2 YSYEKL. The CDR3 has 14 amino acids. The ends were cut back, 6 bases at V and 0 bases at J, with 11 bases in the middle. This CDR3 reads CASRTTDMNTEAFF. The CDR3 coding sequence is TGCGCCAGCAGAACGACAGACATGAACACTGAAGCTTTCTTT.

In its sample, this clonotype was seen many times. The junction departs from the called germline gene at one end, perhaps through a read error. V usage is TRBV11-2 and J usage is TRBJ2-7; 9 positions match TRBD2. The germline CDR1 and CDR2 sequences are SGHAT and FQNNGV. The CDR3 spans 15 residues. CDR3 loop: CASSPGLAPSHEQYF. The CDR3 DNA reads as TGTGCCAGCAGCCCGGGACTAGCCCCCTCCCACGAGCAGTACTTC.

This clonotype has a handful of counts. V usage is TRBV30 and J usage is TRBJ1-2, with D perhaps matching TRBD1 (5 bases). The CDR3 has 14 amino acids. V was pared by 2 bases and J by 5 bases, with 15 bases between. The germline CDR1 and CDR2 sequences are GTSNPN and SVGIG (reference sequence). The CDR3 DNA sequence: TGTGCCTGGAGTCAAGGCGGGGCTTCTTATGGCTACACCTTC. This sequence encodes CAWSQGGASYGYTF.

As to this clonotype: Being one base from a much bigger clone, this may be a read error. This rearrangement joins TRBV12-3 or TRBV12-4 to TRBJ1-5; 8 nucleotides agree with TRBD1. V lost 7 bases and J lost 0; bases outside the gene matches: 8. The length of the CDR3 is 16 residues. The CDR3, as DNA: TGTGCCAGCATCCCCGGGACAGGAACTAGCAATCAGCCCCAGCATTTT. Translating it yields CASIPGTGTSNQPQHF.

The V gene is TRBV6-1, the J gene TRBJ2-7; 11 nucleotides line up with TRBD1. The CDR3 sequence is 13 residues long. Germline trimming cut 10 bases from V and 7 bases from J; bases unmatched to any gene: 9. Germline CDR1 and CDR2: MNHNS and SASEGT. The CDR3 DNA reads TGTGCCACCCAAGGACAGGGGGCGCAGGAGCAGTACTTC. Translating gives CATQGQGAQEQYF.

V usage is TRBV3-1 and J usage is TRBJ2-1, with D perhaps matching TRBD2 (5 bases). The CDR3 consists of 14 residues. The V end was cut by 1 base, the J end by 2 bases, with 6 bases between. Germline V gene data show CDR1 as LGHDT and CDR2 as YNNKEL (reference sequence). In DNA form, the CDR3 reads TGTGCCAGCAGCCAAGCCGGGACCTACAATGAGCAGTTCTTC. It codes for CASSQAGTYNEQFF.

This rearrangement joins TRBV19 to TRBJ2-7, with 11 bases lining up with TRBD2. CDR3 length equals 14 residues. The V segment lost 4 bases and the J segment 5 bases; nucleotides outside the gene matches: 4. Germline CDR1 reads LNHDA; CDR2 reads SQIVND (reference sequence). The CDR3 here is CASSKTSGAHEQYF. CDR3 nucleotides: TGTGCCAGTAGTAAGACTAGCGGGGCGCACGAGCAGTACTTC.

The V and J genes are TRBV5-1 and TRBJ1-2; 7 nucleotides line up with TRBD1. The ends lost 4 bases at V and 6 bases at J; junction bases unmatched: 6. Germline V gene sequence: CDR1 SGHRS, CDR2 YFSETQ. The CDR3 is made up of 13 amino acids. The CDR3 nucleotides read TGCGCCAGCAGCCTGGGACAGTACCATGGCTACACCTTC. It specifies CASSLGQYHGYTF.

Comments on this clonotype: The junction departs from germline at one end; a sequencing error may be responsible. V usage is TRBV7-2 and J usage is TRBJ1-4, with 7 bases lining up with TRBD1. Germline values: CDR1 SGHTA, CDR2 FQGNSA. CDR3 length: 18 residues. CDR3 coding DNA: TGTGCCAGCAGCGGTGCCGACAGGGACCTTGCAACTAATAAAAAACTGTTTTTT. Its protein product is CASSGADRDLATNKKLFF.